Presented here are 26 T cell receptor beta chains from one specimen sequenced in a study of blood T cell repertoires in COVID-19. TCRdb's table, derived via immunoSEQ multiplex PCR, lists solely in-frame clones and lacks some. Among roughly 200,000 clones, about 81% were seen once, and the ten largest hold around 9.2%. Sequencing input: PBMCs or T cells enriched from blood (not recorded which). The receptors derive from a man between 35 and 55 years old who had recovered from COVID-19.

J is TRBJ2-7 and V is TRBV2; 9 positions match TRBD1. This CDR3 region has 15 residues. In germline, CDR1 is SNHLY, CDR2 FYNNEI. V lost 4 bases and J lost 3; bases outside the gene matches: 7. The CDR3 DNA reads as TGTGCCAGCAGTGGGGGCCTGACAGGGGGCTACGAGCAGTACTTC. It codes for CASSGGLTGGYEQYF.

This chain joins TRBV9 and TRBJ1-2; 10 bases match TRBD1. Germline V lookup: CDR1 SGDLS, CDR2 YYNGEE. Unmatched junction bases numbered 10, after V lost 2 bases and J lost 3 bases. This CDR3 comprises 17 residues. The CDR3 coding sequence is TGTGCCAGCAGCGTCCATCCTTCGGGACAGGGGTACTATGGCTACACCTTC. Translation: CASSVHPSGQGYYGYTF.

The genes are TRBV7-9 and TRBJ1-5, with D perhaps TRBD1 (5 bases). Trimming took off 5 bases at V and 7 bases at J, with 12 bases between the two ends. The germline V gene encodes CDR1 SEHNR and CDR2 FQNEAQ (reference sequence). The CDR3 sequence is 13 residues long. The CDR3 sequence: CASSLGGGQPQHF. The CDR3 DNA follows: TGTGCCAGCAGCCTCGGGGGGGGACAGCCCCAGCATTTT.

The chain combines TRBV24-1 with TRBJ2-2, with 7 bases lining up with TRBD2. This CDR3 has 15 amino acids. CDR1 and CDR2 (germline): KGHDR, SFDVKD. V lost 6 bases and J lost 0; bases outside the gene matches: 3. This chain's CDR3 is CATSTGGSNTGELFF. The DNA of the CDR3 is TGTGCCACCAGTACGGGGGGTTCGAACACCGGGGAGCTGTTTTTT.

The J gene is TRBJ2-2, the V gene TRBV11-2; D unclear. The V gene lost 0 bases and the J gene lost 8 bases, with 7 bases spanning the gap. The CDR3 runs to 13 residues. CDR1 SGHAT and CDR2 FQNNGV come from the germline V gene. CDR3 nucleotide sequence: TGTGCCAGCAGCTTAGATTGGGCGGGGGAGCTGTTTTTT. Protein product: CASSLDWAGELFF.

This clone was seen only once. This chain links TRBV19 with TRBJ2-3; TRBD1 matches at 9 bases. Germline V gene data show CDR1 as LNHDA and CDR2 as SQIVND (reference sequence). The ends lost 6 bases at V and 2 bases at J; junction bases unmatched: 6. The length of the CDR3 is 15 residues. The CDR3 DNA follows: TGTGCCAGTAGCACGACAGGGGGGAACACAGATACGCAGTATTTT. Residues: CASSTTGGNTDTQYF.

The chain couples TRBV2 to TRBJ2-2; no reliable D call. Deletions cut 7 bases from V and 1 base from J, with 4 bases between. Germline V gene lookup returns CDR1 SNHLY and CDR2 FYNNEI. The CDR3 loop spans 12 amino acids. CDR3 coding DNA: TGTGCCAGCAATCGGAACACCGGGGAGCTGTTTTTT. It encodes CASNRNTGELFF.

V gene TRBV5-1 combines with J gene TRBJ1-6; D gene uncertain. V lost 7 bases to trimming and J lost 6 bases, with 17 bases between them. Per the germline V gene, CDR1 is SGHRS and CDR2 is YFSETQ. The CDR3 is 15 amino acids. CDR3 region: CASALGERSNSPLHF. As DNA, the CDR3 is TGCGCCAGCGCCCTCGGGGAGCGAAGTAATTCACCCCTCCACTTT. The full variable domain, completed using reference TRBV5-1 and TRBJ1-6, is KAGVTQTPRYLIKTRGQQVTLSCSPISGHRSVSWYQQTPGQGLQFLFEYFSETQRNKGNFPGRFSGRQFSNSRSEMNVSTLELGDSALYLCASALGERSNSPLHFGNGTRLTVT.

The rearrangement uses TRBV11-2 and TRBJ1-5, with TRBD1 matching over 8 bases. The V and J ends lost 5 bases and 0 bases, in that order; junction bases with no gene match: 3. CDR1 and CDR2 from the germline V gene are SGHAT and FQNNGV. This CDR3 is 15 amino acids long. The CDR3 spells CASSLDRVSNQPQHF. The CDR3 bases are TGTGCCAGCAGCCTGGACAGGGTTAGCAATCAGCCCCAGCATTTT.

CDR3 in amino acids: CASSQTQTEQYF. The CDR3 coding sequence is TGTGCCAGCAGCCAAACTCAAACCGAGCAGTACTTC. This chain joins TRBV3-1 (or the pseudogene TRBV3-2) and TRBJ2-7; D unresolved. CDR1 is LGHDT, CDR2 YNNKEL, per germline (reference sequence). The CDR3 sequence is 12 residues long. The germline V and J ends were trimmed by 2 bases and 6 bases, with 8 bases remaining between them.

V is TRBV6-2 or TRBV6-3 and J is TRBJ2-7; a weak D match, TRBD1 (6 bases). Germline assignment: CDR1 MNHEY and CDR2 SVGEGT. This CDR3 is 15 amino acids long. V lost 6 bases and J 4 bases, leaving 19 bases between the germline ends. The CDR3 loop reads CASSRPQGMGYEQYF. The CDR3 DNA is TGTGCCAGCAGCCGTCCACAGGGTATGGGTTACGAGCAGTACTTC.

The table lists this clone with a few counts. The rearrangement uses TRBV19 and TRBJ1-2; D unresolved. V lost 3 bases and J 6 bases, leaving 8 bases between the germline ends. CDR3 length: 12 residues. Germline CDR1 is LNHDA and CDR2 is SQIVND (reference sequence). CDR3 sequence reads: CASSMGDNGYTF. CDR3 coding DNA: TGTGCCAGTAGTATGGGAGATAATGGCTACACCTTC.

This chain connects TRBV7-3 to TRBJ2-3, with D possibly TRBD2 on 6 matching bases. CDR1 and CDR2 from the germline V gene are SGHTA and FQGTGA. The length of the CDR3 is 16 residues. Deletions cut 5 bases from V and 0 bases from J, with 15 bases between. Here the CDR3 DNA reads TGTGCCAGCAGCCCTTGGACTACCTCTAGCACAGATACGCAGTATTTT. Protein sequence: CASSPWTTSSTDTQYF.

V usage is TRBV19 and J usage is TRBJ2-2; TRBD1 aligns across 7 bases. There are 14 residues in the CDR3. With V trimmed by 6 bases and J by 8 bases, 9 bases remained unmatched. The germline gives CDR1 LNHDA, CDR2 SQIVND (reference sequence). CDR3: CASRRGRVSGELFF. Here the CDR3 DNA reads TGTGCCAGTAGGAGGGGGCGCGTATCTGGGGAGCTGTTTTTT. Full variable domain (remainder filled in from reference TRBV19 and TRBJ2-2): DGGITQSPKYLFRKEGQNVTLSCEQNLNHDAMYWYRQDPGQGLRLIYYSQIVNDFQKGDIAEGYSVSREKKESFPLTVTSAQKNPTAFYLCASRRGRVSGELFFGEGSRLTVL.

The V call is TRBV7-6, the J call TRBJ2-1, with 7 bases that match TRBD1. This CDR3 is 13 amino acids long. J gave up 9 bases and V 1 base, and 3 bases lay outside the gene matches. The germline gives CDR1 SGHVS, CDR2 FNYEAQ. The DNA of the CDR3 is TGTGCCAGCAGCTTAGGACAGGGCACTGAGCAGTTCTTC. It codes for CASSLGQGTEQFF.

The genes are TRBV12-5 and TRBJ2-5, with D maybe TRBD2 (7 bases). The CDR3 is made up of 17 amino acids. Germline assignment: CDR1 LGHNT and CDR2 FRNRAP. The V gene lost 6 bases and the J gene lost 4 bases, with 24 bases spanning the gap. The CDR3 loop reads CASGRGASGPEGETQYF. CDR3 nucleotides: TGTGCTAGTGGGAGGGGGGCTAGCGGCCCGGAAGGAGAGACCCAGTACTTC.

The CDR3 region has the DNA TGTGCCAGCAGCGCAAACCCCCGGACTAGCGGGGATCACAATGAGCAGTTCTTC. Protein: CASSANPRTSGDHNEQFF. The rearrangement joins TRBV9 to TRBJ2-1, with 12 positions matching TRBD2. The CDR3 runs to 18 residues. V lost 3 bases and J lost 5; bases outside the gene matches: 12. Germline V gives CDR1 SGDLS, CDR2 YYNGEE.

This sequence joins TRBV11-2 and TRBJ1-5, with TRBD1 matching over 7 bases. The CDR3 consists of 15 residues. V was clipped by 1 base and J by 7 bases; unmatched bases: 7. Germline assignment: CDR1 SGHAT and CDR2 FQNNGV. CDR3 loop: CASSLAGQPEQPQHF. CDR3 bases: TGTGCCAGCAGCTTAGCGGGACAGCCCGAACAGCCCCAGCATTTT.

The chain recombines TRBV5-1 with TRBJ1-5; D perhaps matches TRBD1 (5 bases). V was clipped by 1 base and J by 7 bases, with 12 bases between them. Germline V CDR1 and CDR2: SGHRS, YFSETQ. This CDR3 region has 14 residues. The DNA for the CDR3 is TGCGCCAGCAGCTTGCTCGTTGGGGCCCAGCCCCAGCATTTT. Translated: CASSLLVGAQPQHF. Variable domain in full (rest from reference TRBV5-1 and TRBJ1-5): KAGVTQTPRYLIKTRGQQVTLSCSPISGHRSVSWYQQTPGQGLQFLFEYFSETQRNKGNFPGRFSGRQFSNSRSEMNVSTLELGDSALYLCASSLLVGAQPQHFGDGTRLSIL.

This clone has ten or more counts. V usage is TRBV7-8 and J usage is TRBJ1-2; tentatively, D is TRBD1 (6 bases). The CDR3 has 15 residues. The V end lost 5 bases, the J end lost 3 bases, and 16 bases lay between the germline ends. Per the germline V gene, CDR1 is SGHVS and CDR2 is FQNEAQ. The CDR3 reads CASSLSGGFDYGYTF. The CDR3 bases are TGTGCCAGCAGCCTCAGTGGGGGCTTTGACTATGGCTACACCTTC.

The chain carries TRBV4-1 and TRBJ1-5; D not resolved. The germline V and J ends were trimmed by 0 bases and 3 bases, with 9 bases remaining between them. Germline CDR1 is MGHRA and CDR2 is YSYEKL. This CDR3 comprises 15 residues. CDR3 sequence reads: CASSQEWQYNQPQHF. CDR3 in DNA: TGCGCCAGCAGCCAAGAGTGGCAGTACAATCAGCCCCAGCATTTT.

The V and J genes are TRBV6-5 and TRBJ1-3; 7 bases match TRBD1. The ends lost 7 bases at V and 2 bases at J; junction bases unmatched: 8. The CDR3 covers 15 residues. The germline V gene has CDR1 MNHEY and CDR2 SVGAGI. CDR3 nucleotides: TGTGCCAGCATCCGACAGGGCATGGCTGGAAACACCATATATTTT. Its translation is CASIRQGMAGNTIYF.

CDR3 in DNA: TGTGCCAGCAGTTTAGGGGGGGGAGTCTCCGGCACCCAGTACTTC. It specifies CASSLGGGVSGTQYF. This chain connects TRBV27 to TRBJ2-5; 7 bases line up with TRBD2. Germline CDR1 is MNHEY and CDR2 is SMNVEV (reference sequence). The CDR3 runs to 15 residues. The trim removed 2 bases at V and 8 bases at J, leaving 11 bases unmatched.

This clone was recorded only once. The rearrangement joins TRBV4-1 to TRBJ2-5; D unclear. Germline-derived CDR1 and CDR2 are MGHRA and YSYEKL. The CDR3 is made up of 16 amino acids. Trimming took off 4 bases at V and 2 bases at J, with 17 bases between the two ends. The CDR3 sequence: CASSPSGRQLQETQYF. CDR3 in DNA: TGCGCCAGCAGCCCGTCAGGTCGGCAGCTACAAGAGACCCAGTACTTC.

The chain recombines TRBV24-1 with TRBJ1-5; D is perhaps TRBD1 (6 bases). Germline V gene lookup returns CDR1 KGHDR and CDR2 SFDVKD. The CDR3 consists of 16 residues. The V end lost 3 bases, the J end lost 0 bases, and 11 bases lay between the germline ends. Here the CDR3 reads CATSDPAGASNQPQHF. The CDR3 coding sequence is TGTGCCACCAGTGATCCGGCAGGGGCTAGCAATCAGCCCCAGCATTTT.

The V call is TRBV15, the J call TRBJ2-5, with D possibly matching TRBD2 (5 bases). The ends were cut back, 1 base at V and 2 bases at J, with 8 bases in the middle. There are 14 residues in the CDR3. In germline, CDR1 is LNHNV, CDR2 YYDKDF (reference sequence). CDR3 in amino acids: CATSRGVAQETQYF. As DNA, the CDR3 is TGTGCCACCAGCAGAGGGGTAGCGCAAGAGACCCAGTACTTC.